This T cell receptor beta chain was captured by sequencing in a study of monozygotic twins with inflammatory bowel disease. Study-wide results and limits: Whereas healthy co-twins had higher TCRbeta diversity (inverse Simpson), IBD patients had lower diversity.

Researchers collected 2 to 2.5 ml of blood per donor. An amount of about 3,400 ng of total RNA was used for each TCR library. Using the 5' RACE reads, TCRdb records one entry per CDR3 protein without DNA. The specimen's table records 150,000 to 200,000 distinct CDR3 sequences. From germline, CDR1 is SGHVS and CDR2 FNYEAQ. The CDR3 has 15 residues. On this clonotype: The antigen remains unidentified.

The receptor was derived from a human donor with ulcerative colitis or Crohn's disease, or a healthy co-twin of an affected twin (not recorded which). Sequencing was carried out using blood. This chain links TRBV7-6 with TRBJ1-2; TCRdb names TRBD1, which stays unverified in the absence of DNA. The CDR3 sequence: CASSHSLDRDYGYTF.